The source of this TCR beta chain is a study of T cells in narcolepsy. This CDR3 comprises 15 residues. Trimming pared 1 base from V and 2 bases from J, leaving 8 bases between. Germline lookup yields CDR1 SGHVS and CDR2 FQNEAQ. Sequencing was performed with immunoSEQ multiplex PCR; in TCRdb, only in-frame clones are kept and a portion is missing. This table holds some 30,000 clones, 75% to 90% found once. As concerns this clone: Its specificity is unknown.

The study, taken as a whole, reports: Autoreactive HCRT-specific and TRIB2-specific clonotypes were marked in same-patient CSF-versus-blood CD4+ comparisons. Autoreactive clonotypes reportedly recurred in blood of same and different patients, not controls.

This TCR derives from a human donor with narcolepsy. The sequencing input was CD45RA- memory CD4+ T cells from PBMCs. The chain is built from TRBV7-8 and TRBJ2-2; D gene unclear. The CDR3 DNA reads TGTGCCAGCAGCTTAGGGAGAGCTAACACCGGGGAGCTGTTTTTT. Encoded protein: CASSLGRANTGELFF. The complete variable domain, with remaining parts taken from reference TRBV7-8 and TRBJ2-2, reads GAGVSQSPRYKVAKRGQDVALRCDPISGHVSLFWYQQALGQGPEFLTYFQNEAQLDKSGLPSDRFFAERPEGSVSTLKIQRTQQEDSAVYLCASSLGRANTGELFFGEGSRLTVL.